These 26 T cell receptor beta chains originate from one sample sequenced in a study of PD-1 blockade in classical Hodgkin lymphoma. Here immunoSEQ multiplex PCR was the method, and the copy in TCRdb shows in-frame clones only, minus some. The sample includes approximately 23,000 clones, roughly nine tenths of them seen just once. Regarding time point: newly diagnosed, previously untreated cHL patient sample. The study purified CD4+ T cells from thawed PBMCs using magnetic negative selection. What was sequenced was CD4+ T cells from blood. The receptor source for this set is a human donor with classical Hodgkin lymphoma.

V usage is TRBV19 and J usage is TRBJ2-5, with D perhaps TRBD2 (5 bases). V was clipped by 3 bases and J by 5 bases, with 25 bases between them. The CDR3 sequence is 18 residues long. CDR1 LNHDA and CDR2 SQIVND come from the germline V gene (reference sequence). CDR3 sequence reads: CASSIGQAIPPSGETQYF. The CDR3 DNA sequence: TGTGCCAGTAGTATTGGCCAAGCAATTCCTCCGTCGGGGGAGACCCAGTACTTC.

V usage is TRBV5-4 and J usage is TRBJ2-1, with TRBD1 matching 9 bases. CDR3 length equals 16 residues. V lost 5 bases, J lost 6 bases, and 12 bases stayed unmatched. The germline gives CDR1 SGHNT, CDR2 YYREEE (reference sequence). CDR3: CASSRGQGTLGNEQFF. CDR3 in DNA: TGTGCCAGCAGTCGGGGACAGGGAACCTTGGGCAATGAGCAGTTCTTC. The whole variable domain, filled in from reference TRBV5-4 and TRBJ2-1, reads ETGVTQSPTHLIKTRGQQVTLRCSSQSGHNTVSWYQQALGQGPQFIFQYYREEENGRGNFPPRFSGLQFPNYSSELNVNALELDDSALYLCASSRGQGTLGNEQFFGPGTRLTVL.

The chain recombines TRBV11-2 with TRBJ2-1, with TRBD2 identical over 10 bases. With V trimmed by 0 bases and J by 0 bases, 2 bases remained unmatched. This CDR3 has 17 residues. Per the germline V gene, CDR1 is SGHAT and CDR2 is FQNNGV. The CDR3 is CASSLDPSGSSYNEQFF. Written as DNA, the CDR3 is TGTGCCAGCAGCTTAGACCCTAGCGGGAGCTCCTACAATGAGCAGTTCTTC.

In nucleotides, the CDR3 is TGTGCCAGCAGCCCCACGCGGGGAGGGACGCGAGAGACCCAGTACTTC. Translating it yields CASSPTRGGTRETQYF. The chain couples TRBV5-4 to TRBJ2-5; 7 nucleotides line up with TRBD2. Germline V gives CDR1 SGHNT, CDR2 YYREEE (reference sequence). This CDR3 is 16 amino acids long. V was pared by 4 bases and J by 4 bases, with 13 bases of the junction left unmatched.

This chain links TRBV27 with TRBJ1-1; D not resolved. Looked up from germline, CDR1 is MNHEY and CDR2 is SMNVEV (reference sequence). With 1 base removed from V and 4 bases from J, the gap between germline ends came to 13 bases. The CDR3 has 15 residues. CDR3 loop: CASSLYSFMGTEAFF. CDR3 nucleotides: TGTGCCAGCAGTTTATACTCCTTTATGGGCACTGAAGCTTTCTTT.

This chain uses TRBV5-4 with TRBJ2-7; D might be TRBD2 (6 bases). The germline V gene has CDR1 SGHNT and CDR2 YYREEE (reference sequence). There are 16 residues in the CDR3. The ends were cut back, 4 bases at V and 7 bases at J, with 24 bases in the middle. The CDR3: CASSKDINPLGREQYF. DNA of the CDR3: TGTGCCAGCAGCAAGGACATCAACCCCCTGGGGAGGGAGCAGTACTTC. Based on the CDR3 plus reference TRBV5-4 and TRBJ2-7, the full variable domain is ETGVTQSPTHLIKTRGQQVTLRCSSQSGHNTVSWYQQALGQGPQFIFQYYREEENGRGNFPPRFSGLQFPNYSSELNVNALELDDSALYLCASSKDINPLGREQYFGPGTRLTVT.

The chain recombines TRBV15 with TRBJ2-7; no clear D gene. Germline CDR1 LNHNV, CDR2 YYDKDF (reference sequence). Deletions cut 0 bases from V and 3 bases from J, with 12 bases between. CDR3 length: 15 residues. In nucleotides, the CDR3 is TGTGCCACCAGCAGAGAGGCAGTTCGATTCTACGAGCAGTACTTC. It codes for CATSREAVRFYEQYF.

V usage is TRBV5-1 and J usage is TRBJ2-1, with 8 nucleotides matching TRBD1. This CDR3 contains 16 residues. Unmatched junction bases numbered 8, after V lost 4 bases and J lost 2 bases. The V gene's germline CDR1 is SGHRS and CDR2 YFSETQ. The CDR3 loop reads CASSADRGLAYNEQFF. DNA of the CDR3: TGCGCCAGCAGCGCCGACAGGGGATTAGCCTACAATGAGCAGTTCTTC.

This chain links TRBV10-1 with TRBJ2-3; 10 nucleotides line up with TRBD2. This CDR3 is 15 amino acids long. CDR1 is WNHNN, CDR2 SYGVQD, per germline (reference sequence). With 3 bases clipped from V and 5 bases from J, the junction kept 5 bases outside the gene matches. CDR3 in amino acids: CASSDSGRARDTQYF. CDR3 coding DNA: TGCGCCAGCAGTGACAGCGGGAGGGCCCGAGATACGCAGTATTTT.

This chain joins TRBV19 and TRBJ2-2, with 9 bases identical to TRBD2. Germline CDR1 LNHDA, CDR2 SQIVND (reference sequence). The CDR3 is made up of 15 amino acids. Trimming at V came to 4 bases and at J to 5 bases, leaving 5 bases not matched to a gene. In DNA form, the CDR3 reads TGTGCCAGTAGTAACTCTAGCGGGATAACCGGGGAGCTGTTTTTT. As protein: CASSNSSGITGELFF.

The CDR3 sequence is CASSPESGSFYEQYF. The CDR3 coding sequence is TGTGCCAGCAGTCCCGAGAGCGGGAGTTTCTACGAGCAGTACTTC. This sequence joins TRBV6-5 and TRBJ2-7, with 8 bases identical to TRBD2. The J segment lost 3 bases and the V segment lost 5 bases, leaving 9 bases of the junction unmatched. Germline CDR1 is MNHEY and CDR2 is SVGAGI. The CDR3 is made up of 15 amino acids.

The chain is built from TRBV5-1 and TRBJ2-1; D is possibly TRBD1 (6 bases). CDR1 and CDR2 from the germline V gene are SGHRS and YFSETQ. The V gene lost 1 base and the J gene lost 8 bases, with 13 bases spanning the gap. CDR3 length equals 14 residues. CDR3 protein: CASSLSQAGDEQFF. CDR3 nucleotides: TGCGCCAGCAGCTTGAGCCAGGCAGGGGATGAGCAGTTCTTC.

This chain links TRBV5-1 with TRBJ1-1, with D perhaps TRBD1 (6 bases). The germline V gene has CDR1 SGHRS and CDR2 YFSETQ. V dropped 0 bases and J dropped 5 bases, with 17 bases sitting between them. The CDR3 length is 16 residues. CDR3 sequence reads: CASSLEPAGAGTEAFF. The CDR3 region has the DNA TGCGCCAGCAGCTTGGAACCAGCGGGGGCAGGTACTGAAGCTTTCTTT.

To note about this clone: Relative to the germline gene, one junction end is altered; a read error may explain this. The identical CDR3 is also encoded by other nucleotide sequences in the sample. This chain connects TRBV27 to TRBJ2-7, with D possibly being TRBD1 or TRBD2 (5 bases each). The CDR3 runs to 16 residues. Germline lookup yields CDR1 MNHEY and CDR2 SMNVEV (reference sequence). This CDR3 is CASSLLGTKSSYEQYF. As DNA, the CDR3 is TGTGCCAGCAGCTTATTGGGGACCAAGAGCTCCTACGAGCAGTACTTC.

The gene calls are TRBV15 and TRBJ2-3, with 8 nucleotides matching TRBD2. Germline-derived CDR1 and CDR2 are LNHNV and YYDKDF (reference sequence). The V segment lost 1 base and the J segment 6 bases; nucleotides outside the gene matches: 6. The CDR3 runs to 15 residues. Written as DNA, the CDR3 is TGTGCCACCAGCAGAGTCCTCGGGGGGGTCGATACGCAGTATTTT. As protein: CATSRVLGGVDTQYF.

This clone was seen a single time. This chain links TRBV29-1 with TRBJ2-3; D possibly uses TRBD1 or TRBD2 (6 bases each). V was clipped by 3 bases and J by 5 bases, with 12 bases between them. This CDR3 is built from 13 residues. Germline assignment: CDR1 SQVTM and CDR2 ANQGSEA. CDR3: CSVDGGGGDTQYF. CDR3 nucleotides: TGCAGCGTTGACGGCGGAGGGGGAGATACGCAGTATTTT.

The chain is built from TRBV7-8 and TRBJ2-7; tentatively, D is TRBD1 or TRBD2 (6 bases each). V lost 7 bases, J lost 6 bases, and 16 bases lay in between. CDR3 length: 13 residues. CDR1 is SGHVS, CDR2 FQNEAQ, per germline. Here the CDR3 reads CASNLQQGLEQYF. CDR3 DNA sequence: TGTGCCAGCAACCTCCAACAGGGACTCGAGCAGTACTTC.

The V gene is TRBV19, the J gene TRBJ2-2; tentative D call: TRBD1 (6 bases). The CDR3 loop spans 15 amino acids. Between the trimmed V and J ends, which lost 5 bases and 5 bases, there was a span of 15 bases. Germline values: CDR1 LNHDA, CDR2 SQIVND (reference sequence). CDR3: CASSGVLGGTGELFF. Here the CDR3 DNA reads TGTGCCAGTAGTGGGGTGCTAGGGGGAACCGGGGAGCTGTTTTTT.

The rearrangement uses TRBV27 and TRBJ1-2; D is possibly TRBD1 (6 bases). Germline V gives CDR1 MNHEY, CDR2 SMNVEV (reference sequence). The V and J ends lost 5 bases and 3 bases respectively, with 19 bases between them. The CDR3 has 16 amino acids. CDR3 DNA: TGTGCCAGCAGTAAATCCGACAGGCCGGGGGACTATGGCTACACCTTC. Translation gives CASSKSDRPGDYGYTF.

The CDR3 DNA reads TGCGCCAGCAGCCAAGGACTAGCGGGAGAAGAGACCCAGTACTTC. Its protein product is CASSQGLAGEETQYF. The V and J genes are TRBV5-1 and TRBJ2-5, with TRBD2 matching 13 bases. This CDR3 region has 15 residues. The V gene's germline CDR1 is SGHRS and CDR2 YFSETQ. The junction had 3 bases not matched to a gene; V was cut back by 4 bases and J by 3 bases.

This chain connects TRBV6-5 to TRBJ1-1, with D tentatively TRBD1 (6 bases). CDR3 length: 13 amino acids. Germline V gene lookup returns CDR1 MNHEY and CDR2 SVGAGI. Trimming pared 5 bases from V and 2 bases from J, leaving 9 bases between. The CDR3 nucleotides are TGTGCCAGCAGTATGACAGGAAACACTGAAGCTTTCTTT. As protein: CASSMTGNTEAFF.

The rearrangement uses TRBV5-1 and TRBJ1-1; perhaps TRBD1 as D (6 bases). CDR1 is SGHRS and CDR2 is YFSETQ in the germline V gene. This CDR3 is built from 15 residues. With 0 bases removed from V and 4 bases from J, the gap between germline ends came to 13 bases. Here the CDR3 reads CASSLATEGGTEAFF. CDR3 DNA sequence: TGCGCCAGCAGCTTGGCTACGGAGGGGGGCACTGAAGCTTTCTTT.

The rearrangement joins TRBV29-1 to TRBJ2-5, with a tentative D call TRBD2 (6 bases). Germline CDR1 and CDR2: SQVTM and ANQGSEA. V was pared by 6 bases and J by 5 bases, with 16 bases between. The CDR3 runs to 13 residues. The CDR3 sequence: CSVNTGVRETQYF. The CDR3 region has the DNA TGCAGCGTAAACACGGGGGTCCGGGAGACCCAGTACTTC.

The J gene is TRBJ1-4, the V gene TRBV7-9, with 9 bases fitting TRBD1. The CDR3 is 14 amino acids. Per germline, CDR1 SEHNR and CDR2 FQNEAQ (reference sequence). V dropped 5 bases and J dropped 14; count of bases not matched to a gene: 12. CDR3 DNA sequence: TGTGCCAGCAGCACCCCGTACAGGGGGCCAGGGCTGTTTTTT. Amino acid sequence: CASSTPYRGPGLFF.

The gene calls are TRBV5-4 and TRBJ2-6; maybe TRBD1 (7 bases). Germline V gives CDR1 SGHNT, CDR2 YYREEE (reference sequence). This CDR3 spans 17 amino acids. The germline V and J ends were trimmed by 4 bases and 4 bases, with 18 bases remaining between them. The DNA for the CDR3 is TGTGCCAGCAGCCCTGGAGGGGGCAGGTCCGGGGCCAACGTCCTGACTTTC. As protein: CASSPGGGRSGANVLTF.

Only one count was recorded for this clone. V gene TRBV5-1 combines with J gene TRBJ1-3; D gene uncertain. Trimming removed 4 bases at V and 0 bases at J, with 8 bases between. CDR3 length: 14 residues. CDR1 is SGHRS, CDR2 YFSETQ, per germline. The chain's CDR3 is CASSEQPSGNTIYF. The DNA of the CDR3 is TGCGCCAGCAGCGAACAGCCCTCTGGAAACACCATATATTTT.